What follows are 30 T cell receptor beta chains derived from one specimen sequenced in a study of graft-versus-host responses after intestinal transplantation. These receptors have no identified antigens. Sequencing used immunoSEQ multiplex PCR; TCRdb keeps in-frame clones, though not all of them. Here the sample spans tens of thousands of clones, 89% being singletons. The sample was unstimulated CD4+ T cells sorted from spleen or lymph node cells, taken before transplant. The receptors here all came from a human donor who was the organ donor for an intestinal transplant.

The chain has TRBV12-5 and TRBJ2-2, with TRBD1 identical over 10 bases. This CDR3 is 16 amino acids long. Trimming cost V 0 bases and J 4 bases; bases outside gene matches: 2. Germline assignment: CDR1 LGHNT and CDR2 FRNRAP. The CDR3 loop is CASGLVGTGATGELFF. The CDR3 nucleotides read TGTGCTAGTGGTTTGGTCGGGACAGGGGCCACCGGGGAGCTGTTTTTT.

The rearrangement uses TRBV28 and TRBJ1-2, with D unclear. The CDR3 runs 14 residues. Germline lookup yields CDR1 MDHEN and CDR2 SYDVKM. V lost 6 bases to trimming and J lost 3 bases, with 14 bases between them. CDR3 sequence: CASRLAAGYYGYTF. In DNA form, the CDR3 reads TGTGCCAGCAGGCTAGCAGCGGGGTACTATGGCTACACCTTC.

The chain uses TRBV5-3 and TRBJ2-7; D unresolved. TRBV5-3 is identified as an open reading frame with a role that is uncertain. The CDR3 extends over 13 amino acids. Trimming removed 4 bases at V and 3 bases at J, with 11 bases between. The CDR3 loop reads CARSLWARYEQYF. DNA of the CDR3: TGTGCCAGAAGCCTCTGGGCCCGCTACGAGCAGTACTTC.

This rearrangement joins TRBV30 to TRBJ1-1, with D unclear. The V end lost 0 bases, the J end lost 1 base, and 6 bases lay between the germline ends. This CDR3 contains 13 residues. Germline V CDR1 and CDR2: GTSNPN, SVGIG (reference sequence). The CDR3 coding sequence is TGTGCCTGGAGTGTTGGAGGGAACACTGAAGCTTTCTTT. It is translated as CAWSVGGNTEAFF. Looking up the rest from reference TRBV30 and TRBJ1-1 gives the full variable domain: SQTIHQWPATLVQPVGSPLSLECTVEGTSNPNLYWYRQAAGRGLQLLFYSVGIGQISSEVPQNLSASRPQDRQFILSSKKLLLSDSGFYLCAWSVGGNTEAFFGQGTRLTVV.

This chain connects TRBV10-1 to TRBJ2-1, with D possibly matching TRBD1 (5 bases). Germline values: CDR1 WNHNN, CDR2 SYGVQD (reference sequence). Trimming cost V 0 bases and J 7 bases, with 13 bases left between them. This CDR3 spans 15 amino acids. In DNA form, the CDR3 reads TGCGCCAGCAGTGAGTCCGCGCAGGGTGGGAATGAGCAGTTCTTC. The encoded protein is CASSESAQGGNEQFF.

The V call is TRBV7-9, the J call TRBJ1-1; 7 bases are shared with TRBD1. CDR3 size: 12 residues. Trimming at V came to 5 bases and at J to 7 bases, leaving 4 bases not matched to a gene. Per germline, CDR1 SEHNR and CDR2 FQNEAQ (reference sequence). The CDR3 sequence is CASSPGQSEAFF. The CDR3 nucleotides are TGTGCCAGCAGCCCGGGACAGAGTGAAGCTTTCTTT.

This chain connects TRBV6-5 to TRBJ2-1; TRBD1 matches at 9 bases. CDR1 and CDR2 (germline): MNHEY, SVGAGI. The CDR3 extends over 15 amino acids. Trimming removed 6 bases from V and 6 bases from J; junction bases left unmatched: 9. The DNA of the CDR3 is TGTGCCAGCAGCCAGGACAGGGGTGGATTCAATGAGCAGTTCTTC. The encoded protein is CASSQDRGGFNEQFF.

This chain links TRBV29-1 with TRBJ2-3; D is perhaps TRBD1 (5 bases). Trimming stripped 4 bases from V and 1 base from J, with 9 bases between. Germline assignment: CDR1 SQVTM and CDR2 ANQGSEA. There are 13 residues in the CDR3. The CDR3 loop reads CSVGQPGTDTQYF. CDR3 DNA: TGCAGCGTTGGACAGCCTGGCACAGATACGCAGTATTTT.

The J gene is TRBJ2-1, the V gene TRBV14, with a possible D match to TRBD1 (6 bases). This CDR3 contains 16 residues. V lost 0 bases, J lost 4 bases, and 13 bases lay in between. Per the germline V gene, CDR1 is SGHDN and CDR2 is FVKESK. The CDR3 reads CASSQDTGTFYNEQFF. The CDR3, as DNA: TGTGCCAGCAGCCAAGACACAGGGACGTTTTACAATGAGCAGTTCTTC.

The CDR3 nucleotides are TGTGCCAGCAGTGAGACAGGGTCCGGGAAAAACACCATATATTTT. Its translation: CASSETGSGKNTIYF. J is TRBJ1-3 and V is TRBV25-1; 7 bases match TRBD1. This CDR3 contains 15 residues. V trimming: 3 bases; J trimming: 6 bases; junction bases outside the gene matches: 8. Germline V gene lookup returns CDR1 MGHDK and CDR2 SYGVNS.

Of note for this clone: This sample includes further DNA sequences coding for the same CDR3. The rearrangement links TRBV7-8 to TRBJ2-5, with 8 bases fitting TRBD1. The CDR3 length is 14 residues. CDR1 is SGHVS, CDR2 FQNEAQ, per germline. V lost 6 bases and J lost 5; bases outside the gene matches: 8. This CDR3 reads CASRSTTGGETQYF. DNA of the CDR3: TGTGCCAGCAGATCAACCACAGGGGGTGAGACCCAGTACTTC.

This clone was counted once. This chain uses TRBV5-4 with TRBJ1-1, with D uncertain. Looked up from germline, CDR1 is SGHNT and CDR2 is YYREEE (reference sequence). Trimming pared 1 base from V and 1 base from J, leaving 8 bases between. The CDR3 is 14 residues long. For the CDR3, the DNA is TGTGCCAGCAGCTTGTCTATCGGGAACACTGAAGCTTTCTTT. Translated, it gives CASSLSIGNTEAFF.

The CDR3 DNA reads as TGTGCCATCAGTCCCATCGGGGAAAAACTGTTTTTT. Protein sequence: CAISPIGEKLFF. This chain connects TRBV10-3 to TRBJ1-4; D unclear. CDR3 length equals 12 residues. V lost 5 bases to trimming and J lost 8 bases, with 9 bases between them. The germline V gene has CDR1 ENHRY and CDR2 SYGVKD.

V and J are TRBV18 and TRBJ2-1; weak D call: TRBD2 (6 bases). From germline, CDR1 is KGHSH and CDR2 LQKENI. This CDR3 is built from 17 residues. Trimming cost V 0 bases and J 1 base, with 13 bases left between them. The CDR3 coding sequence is TGTGCCAGCTCACCACCTTTACGGGAGAGATCCTACAATGAGCAGTTCTTC. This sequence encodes CASSPPLRERSYNEQFF.

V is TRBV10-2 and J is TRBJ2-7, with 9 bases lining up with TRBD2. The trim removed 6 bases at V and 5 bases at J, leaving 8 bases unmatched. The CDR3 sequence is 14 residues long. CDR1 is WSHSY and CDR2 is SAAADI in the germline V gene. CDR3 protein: CASRVGGRANEQYF. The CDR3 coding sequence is TGCGCCAGCAGGGTGGGCGGGAGGGCCAACGAGCAGTACTTC.

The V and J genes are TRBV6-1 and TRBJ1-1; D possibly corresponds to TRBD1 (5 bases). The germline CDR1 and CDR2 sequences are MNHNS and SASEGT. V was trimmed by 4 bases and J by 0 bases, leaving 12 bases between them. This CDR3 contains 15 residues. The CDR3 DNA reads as TGTGCCAGCAGTGCACGACAGATCATGAACACTGAAGCTTTCTTT. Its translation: CASSARQIMNTEAFF.

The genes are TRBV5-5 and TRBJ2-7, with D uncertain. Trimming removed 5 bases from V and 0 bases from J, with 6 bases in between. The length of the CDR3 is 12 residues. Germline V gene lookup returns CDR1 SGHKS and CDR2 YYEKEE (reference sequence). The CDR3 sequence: CASSLSSYEQYF. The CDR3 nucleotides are TGTGCCAGCAGTCTAAGCTCCTACGAGCAGTACTTC.

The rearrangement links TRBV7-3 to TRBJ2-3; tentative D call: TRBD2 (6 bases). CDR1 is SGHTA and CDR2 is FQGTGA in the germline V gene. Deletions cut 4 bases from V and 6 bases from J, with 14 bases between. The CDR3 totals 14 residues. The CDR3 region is CASSSFGSRDTQYF. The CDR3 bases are TGTGCCAGCAGCTCTTTCGGGAGTAGGGATACGCAGTATTTT.

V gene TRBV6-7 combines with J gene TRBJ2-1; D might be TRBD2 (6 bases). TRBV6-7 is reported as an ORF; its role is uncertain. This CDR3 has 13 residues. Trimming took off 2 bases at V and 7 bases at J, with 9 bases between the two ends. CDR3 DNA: TGTGCCAGCAGTTACCCTAGCGATAATGAGCAGTTCTTC. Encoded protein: CASSYPSDNEQFF.

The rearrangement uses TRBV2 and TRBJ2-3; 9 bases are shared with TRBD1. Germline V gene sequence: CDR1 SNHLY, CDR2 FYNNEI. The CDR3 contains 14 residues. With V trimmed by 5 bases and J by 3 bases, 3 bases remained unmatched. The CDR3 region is CASSMDRGTDTQYF. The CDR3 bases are TGTGCCAGCAGTATGGACAGGGGTACAGATACGCAGTATTTT.

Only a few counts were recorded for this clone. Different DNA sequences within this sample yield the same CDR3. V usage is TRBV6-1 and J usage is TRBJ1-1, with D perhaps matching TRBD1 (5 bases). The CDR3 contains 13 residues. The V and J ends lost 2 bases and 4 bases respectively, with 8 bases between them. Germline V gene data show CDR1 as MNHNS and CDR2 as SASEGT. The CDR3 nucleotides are TGTGCCAGCAGTGAACAGGGCGGCACTGAAGCTTTCTTT. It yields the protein CASSEQGGTEAFF.

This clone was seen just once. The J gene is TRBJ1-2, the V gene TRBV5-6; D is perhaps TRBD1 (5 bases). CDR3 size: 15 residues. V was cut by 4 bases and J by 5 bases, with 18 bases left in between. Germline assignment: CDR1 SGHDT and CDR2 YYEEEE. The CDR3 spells CASSRSVGQGYGYTF. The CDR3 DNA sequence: TGTGCCAGCAGCCGTTCAGTAGGGCAGGGATATGGCTACACCTTC.

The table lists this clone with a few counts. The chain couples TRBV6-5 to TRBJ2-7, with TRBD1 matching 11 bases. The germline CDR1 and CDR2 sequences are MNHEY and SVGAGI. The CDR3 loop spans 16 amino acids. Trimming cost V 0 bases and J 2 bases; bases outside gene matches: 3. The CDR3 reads CASSYSRDRGTYEQYF. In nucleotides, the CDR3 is TGTGCCAGCAGTTACTCCCGGGACAGGGGGACCTACGAGCAGTACTTC.

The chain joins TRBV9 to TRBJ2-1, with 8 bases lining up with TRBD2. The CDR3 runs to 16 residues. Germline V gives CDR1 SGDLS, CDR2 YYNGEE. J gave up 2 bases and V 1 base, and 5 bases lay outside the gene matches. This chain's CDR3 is CASSVLGSGTYNEQFF. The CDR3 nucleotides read TGTGCCAGCAGCGTATTGGGTAGCGGGACCTACAATGAGCAGTTCTTC.

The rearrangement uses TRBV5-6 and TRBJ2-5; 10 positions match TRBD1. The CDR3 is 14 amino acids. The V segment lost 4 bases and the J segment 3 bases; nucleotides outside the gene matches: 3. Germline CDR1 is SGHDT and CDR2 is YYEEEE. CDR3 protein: CASSLTGGEETQYF. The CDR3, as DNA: TGTGCCAGCAGCCTGACAGGGGGCGAAGAGACCCAGTACTTC.

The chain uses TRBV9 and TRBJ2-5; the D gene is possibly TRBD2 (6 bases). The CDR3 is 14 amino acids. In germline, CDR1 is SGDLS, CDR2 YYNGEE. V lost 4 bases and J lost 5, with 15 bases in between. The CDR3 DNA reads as TGTGCCAGCAGCAAGCGCCGGGACTCTGAGACCCAGTACTTC. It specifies CASSKRRDSETQYF.

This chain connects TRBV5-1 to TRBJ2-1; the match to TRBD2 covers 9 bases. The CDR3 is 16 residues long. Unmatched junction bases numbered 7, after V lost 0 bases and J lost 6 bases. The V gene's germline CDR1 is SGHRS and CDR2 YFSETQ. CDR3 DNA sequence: TGCGCCAGCAGCTTGGGGCCCGAGCGGGGGGTCAATGAGCAGTTCTTC. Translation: CASSLGPERGVNEQFF.

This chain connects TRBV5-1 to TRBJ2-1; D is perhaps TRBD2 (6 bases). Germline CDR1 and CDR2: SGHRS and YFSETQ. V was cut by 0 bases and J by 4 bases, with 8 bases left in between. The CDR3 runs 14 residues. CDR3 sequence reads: CASSLGLDYNEQFF. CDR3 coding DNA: TGCGCCAGCAGCTTGGGACTAGATTACAATGAGCAGTTCTTC.

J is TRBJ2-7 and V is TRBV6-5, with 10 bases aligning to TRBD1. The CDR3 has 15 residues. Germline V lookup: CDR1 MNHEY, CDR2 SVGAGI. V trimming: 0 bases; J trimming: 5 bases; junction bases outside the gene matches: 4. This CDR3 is CASSYSTGGVDEQYF. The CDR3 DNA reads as TGTGCCAGCAGTTACTCGACAGGGGGCGTCGACGAGCAGTACTTC.

The CDR3 spells CASSIATGHSNQPQHF. CDR3 DNA: TGTGCCAGTAGTATTGCGACAGGTCATAGCAATCAGCCCCAGCATTTT. The V call is TRBV19, the J call TRBJ1-5; D possibly corresponds to TRBD1 (6 bases). V dropped 3 bases and J dropped 0 bases, with 12 bases sitting between them. The CDR3 is 16 residues long. The V gene's germline CDR1 is LNHDA and CDR2 SQIVND (reference sequence).